A selection of T cell receptor beta chains follows, all from one sample in a study of T cells in Graves' hyperthyroidism and ophthalmopathy. MiXCR, run by TCRdb on the multiplex PCR reads, gives a single entry per CDR3 protein. The repertoire includes roughly 530,000 distinct CDR3 sequences, approximately 17% of them detected once, and around 17% sits in the top ten. The sample was blood. These receptors were obtained from a woman aged 18 to 35 with Graves' ophthalmopathy. Both conserved end residues are part of each CDR3. D genes are given only for firm matches. Clone size is not always given. Where it is, it says once, few, many or a class for expanded clones.

few	TRBD1	TRBV6-1	TRBJ1-2	15	CASSPDRARGYGYTF	TGTGCCAGCAGCCCCGACAGGGCCAGGGGCTATGGCTACACCTTC
-	-	TRBV9	TRBJ2-2	14	CASSEGSHTGELFF	TGTGCCAGCAGCGAGGGGTCTCACACCGGGGAGCTGTTTTTT
many	TRBD2	TRBV4-1	TRBJ2-1	16	CASSQPTSGGNNEQFF	TGCGCCAGCAGCCAACCAACTAGCGGGGGGAACAATGAGCAGTTCTTC
many	-	TRBV5-1	TRBJ2-2	13	CASFGASTGELFF	TGCGCCAGCTTTGGAGCGAGCACCGGGGAGCTGTTTTTT
many	-	TRBV2	TRBJ1-1	13	CASGVREGTEAFF	TGTGCCAGCGGGGTCAGGGAAGGCACTGAAGCTTTCTTT
many	-	TRBV19	TRBJ1-1	13	CASRRGLDTEAFF	TGTGCCAGTAGAAGGGGATTAGACACTGAAGCTTTCTTT
-	-	TRBV9	TRBJ2-1	14	CASSVVVSGNEQFF	TGTGCCAGCAGCGTAGTAGTCAGCGGGAATGAGCAGTTCTTC
few	TRBD1	TRBV20-1	TRBJ1-2	13	CSGLLGQGYGYTF	TGCAGTGGCCTACTGGGACAGGGTTATGGCTACACCTTC
-	-	TRBV4-1	TRBJ1-6	16	CASSQPGASYNSPLHF	TGCGCCAGCAGCCAACCTGGGGCATCCTATAATTCACCCCTCCACTTT
-	TRBD1	TRBV19	TRBJ2-1	12	CASSIDRGQQFF	TGTGCCAGTAGTATCGACAGGGGTCAGCAGTTCTTC
few	TRBD2	TRBV11-2	TRBJ2-7	15	CASSQTGLAGAEQYF	TGTGCCAGCAGCCAGACGGGACTAGCGGGAGCCGAGCAGTACTTC
-	-	TRBV29-1	TRBJ1-2	12	CSVEGDYLDYTF	TGCAGCGTTGAAGGGGACTATTTAGACTACACCTTC
many	TRBD1	TRBV6-1	TRBJ2-5	11	CASSYDRAQYF	TGTGCCAGCAGCTATGACAGGGCCCAGTACTTC
few	-	TRBV19	TRBJ1-2	13	CASSPRGLLGYTF	TGTGCCAGTAGCCCCAGAGGCCTCCTAGGCTACACCTTC
-	-	TRBV6-5	TRBJ2-7	16	CASSYSQSTASYEQYF	TGTGCCAGCAGTTACTCGCAATCGACTGCTTCCTACGAGCAGTACTTC
many	TRBD2	TRBV28	TRBJ2-7	15	CASSLWTSGSYEQYF	TGTGCCAGCAGTTTATGGACTAGCGGGAGCTACGAGCAGTACTTC
many	TRBD1	TRBV20-1	TRBJ2-5	13	CSAGDRVIETQYF	TGCAGTGCTGGGGACAGGGTGATAGAGACCCAGTACTTC
many	-	TRBV28	TRBJ2-3	15	CASSLETGGTDTQYF	TGTGCCAGCAGTTTGGAGACAGGCGGCACAGATACGCAGTATTTT
-	-	TRBV29-1	TRBJ2-2	11	CSVSRGGELFF	TGCAGCGTTTCCCGAGGGGGGGAGCTGTTTTTT
-	TRBD1	TRBV20-1	TRBJ1-2	12	CSARDKGGGYTF	TGCAGTGCTAGAGATAAAGGGGGCGGCTACACCTTC
many	-	TRBV20-1	TRBJ2-1	15	CSAREFGPSYNEQFF	TGCAGTGCTAGAGAATTCGGGCCCTCCTACAATGAGCAGTTCTTC
many	-	TRBV27	TRBJ2-4	17	CQLARTLMMLAKNIQYF	TGCCAGCTTGCGAGGACCCTGATGATGTTAGCCAAAAACATTCAGTACTTC
-	-	TRBV10-3	TRBJ1-1	11	CAIRGVNKAFF	TGTGCCATCAGGGGGGTGAATAAAGCTTTCTTT
many	TRBD1	TRBV6-5	TRBJ2-1	16	CASSYSNEAGGIEQFF	TGTGCCAGCAGTTACTCGAATGAGGCAGGGGGCATCGAACAGTTCTTC
once	-	TRBV19	TRBJ2-6	16	CASSAPQGSGANVLTF	TGTGCCAGTAGTGCCCCCCAGGGTTCTGGGGCCAACGTCCTGACTTTC
-	-	TRBV18	TRBJ2-6	18	CASSPPGVPNSGANVLTF	TGTGCCAGCTCACCACCCGGGGTTCCAAACTCTGGGGCCAACGTCCTGACTTTC
many	-	TRBV28	TRBJ2-7	16	CASSSAPGHLSYEQYF	TGTGCCAGCAGTTCCGCCCCGGGACACCTATCCTACGAGCAGTACTTC
many	TRBD1	TRBV28	TRBJ2-3	14	CASSLLQGLDTQYF	TGTGCCAGCAGTTTACTACAGGGGCTGGATACGCAGTATTTT
-	-	TRBV18	TRBJ2-7	14	CASSLGTEAYEQYF	TGTGCCAGCTCACTCGGGACGGAAGCCTACGAGCAGTACTTC
-	TRBD2	TRBV7-7	TRBJ2-1	14	CASSPAGGVNEQFF	TGTGCTAGCAGCCCAGCGGGAGGGGTAAATGAGCAGTTCTTC
-	TRBD2	TRBV6-2/TRBV6-3	TRBJ2-4	15	CASTGRGAGWNIQYF	TGTGCCAGCACCGGGCGGGGGGCGGGGTGGAACATTCAGTACTTC
many	TRBD1	TRBV10-2	TRBJ2-7	12	CASRGTGDEQYF	TGCGCCAGCAGAGGGACAGGGGACGAGCAGTACTTC
many	-	TRBV28	TRBJ1-1	15	CASSLGRVRNTEAFF	TGTGCCAGCAGTTTAGGAAGGGTAAGGAACACTGAAGCTTTCTTT
-	TRBD1	TRBV15	TRBJ1-3	15	CAIRPGTDSGNTIYF	TGTGCCATCAGACCCGGGACAGACTCTGGAAACACCATATATTTT
few	-	TRBV5-1	TRBJ2-1	12	CASSFRADEQFF	TGCGCCAGCAGCTTCAGGGCAGATGAGCAGTTCTTC
few	-	TRBV20-1	TRBJ2-1	19	CSAPLKGGSSTSSYNEQFF	TGCAGTGCTCCTCTCAAGGGGGGCTCCTCGACAAGCTCCTACAATGAGCAGTTCTTC
few	-	TRBV29-1	TRBJ1-2	15	CSVEARGDPSYGYTF	TGCAGCGTTGAAGCGAGGGGCGATCCTAGCTATGGCTACACCTTC
few	-	TRBV5-4	TRBJ2-2	13	CASSSDEAGELFF	TGTGCCAGCAGCTCTGATGAAGCCGGGGAGCTGTTTTTT
few	-	TRBV10-3	TRBJ2-1	11	CAISNGNEQFF	TGTGCCATCAGTAACGGGAATGAGCAGTTCTTC
many	-	TRBV12-3/TRBV12-4	TRBJ1-1	13	CASSLQDYTEAFF	TGTGCCAGCAGTTTACAAGACTACACTGAAGCTTTCTTT
many	TRBD1	TRBV24-1	TRBJ1-1	15	CATSPGTGRNTEAFF	TGTGCCACCAGCCCCGGGACAGGGAGGAACACTGAAGCTTTCTTT
-	TRBD2	TRBV19	TRBJ2-7	16	CASSFLGTSGPYEQYF	TGTGCCAGTAGCTTCCTTGGGACTAGCGGGCCCTACGAGCAGTACTTC
-	-	TRBV11-2	TRBJ1-2	16	CASSLAGVRGPPGYTF	TGTGCCAGCAGCTTAGCGGGAGTCAGGGGCCCCCCTGGCTACACCTTC
-	-	TRBV29-1	TRBJ2-5	13	CSVEAGLRETQYF	TGCAGCGTTGAGGCTGGATTGCGAGAGACCCAGTACTTC
many	TRBD1	TRBV7-8	TRBJ2-5	16	CASSLVVSDRVETQYF	TGTGCCAGCAGCTTAGTAGTGTCGGACAGGGTCGAGACCCAGTACTTC
many	TRBD2	TRBV28	TRBJ2-7	18	CASIPPQGMGGDPYEQYF	TGTGCCAGCATCCCCCCCCAGGGAATGGGGGGGGATCCATACGAGCAGTACTTC
-	-	TRBV4-1	TRBJ1-1	14	CASSHMRENTEAFF	TGCGCCAGCAGCCATATGAGGGAGAACACTGAAGCTTTCTTT
-	-	TRBV28	TRBJ2-7	13	CASTAGHLYEQYF	TGTGCCAGCACTGCGGGACACCTTTACGAGCAGTACTTC
few	-	TRBV7-6	TRBJ1-4	15	CASSLAGDKDEKLFF	TGTGCCAGCAGCTTAGCAGGGGACAAAGATGAAAAACTGTTTTTT
few	-	TRBV3-1	TRBJ2-7	15	CASSQLGNGAYEQYF	TGTGCCAGCAGCCAATTAGGAAACGGGGCGTACGAGCAGTACTTC